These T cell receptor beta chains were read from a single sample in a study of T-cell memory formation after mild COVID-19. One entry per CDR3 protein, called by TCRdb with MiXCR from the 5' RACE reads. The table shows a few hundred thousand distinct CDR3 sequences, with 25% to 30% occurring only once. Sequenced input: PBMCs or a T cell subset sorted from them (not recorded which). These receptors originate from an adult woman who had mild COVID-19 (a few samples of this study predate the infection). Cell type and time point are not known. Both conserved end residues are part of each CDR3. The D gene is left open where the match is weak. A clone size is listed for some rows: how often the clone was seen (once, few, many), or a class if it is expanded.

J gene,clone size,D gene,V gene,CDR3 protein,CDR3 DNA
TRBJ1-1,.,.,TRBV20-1,CSARGLFAEAFF,TGCAGTGCTCGAGGATTGTTCGCTGAAGCTTTCTTT
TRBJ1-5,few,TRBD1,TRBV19,CASSIETGEQPQHF,TGTGCCAGTAGTATAGAGACAGGGGAACAGCCCCAGCATTTT
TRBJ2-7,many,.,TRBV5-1,CASSLTGGEQYF,TGTGCCAGCAGTTTAACGGGCGGCGAGCAGTACTTC
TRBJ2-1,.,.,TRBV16,CASRDGYNEQFF,TGTGCCAGCCGGGACGGCTACAATGAGCAGTTCTTC
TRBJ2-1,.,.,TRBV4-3,CASSPQEGRLQFF,TGCGCCAGCAGCCCCCAGGAGGGCCGTTTGCAGTTCTTC
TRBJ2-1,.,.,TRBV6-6,CASIGAADNEQFF,TGTGCCAGCATTGGGGCGGCAGACAATGAGCAGTTCTTC
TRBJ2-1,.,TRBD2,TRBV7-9,CASSFSGTDYNEQFF,TGTGCCAGCAGCTTTAGCGGGACCGACTACAATGAGCAGTTCTTC
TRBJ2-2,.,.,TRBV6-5,CASKADPGGMFF,TGTGCCAGCAAGGCAGACCCCGGGGGAATGTTTTTT
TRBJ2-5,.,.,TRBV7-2,CASSHVRYPGETQYF,TGTGCCAGCAGCCACGTCCGTTACCCTGGGGAGACCCAGTACTTC
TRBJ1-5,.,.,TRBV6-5,CASSLGQRHQPQHF,TGTGCCAGCAGTTTAGGGCAGAGACATCAGCCCCAGCATTTT
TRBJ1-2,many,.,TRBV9,CASSPFALGSGAGHGYTF,TGTGCCAGCAGCCCCTTTGCTCTAGGATCGGGAGCTGGCCATGGCTACACCTTC
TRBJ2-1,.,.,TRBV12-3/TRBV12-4,CASSPRASTLRDEQFF,TGTGCCAGCAGCCCCCGAGCTTCCACACTAAGGGATGAGCAGTTCTTC
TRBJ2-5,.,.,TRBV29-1,CSALGTRETQYF,TGCAGCGCCCTCGGGACGCGAGAGACCCAGTACTTC
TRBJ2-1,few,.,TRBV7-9,CASSLTGADNEQFF,TGTGCCAGCAGCTTAACGGGAGCAGACAATGAGCAGTTCTTC
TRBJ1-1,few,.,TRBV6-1,CASSDNLGTYSHTEAFF,TGTGCCAGCAGCGACAATCTTGGGACCTATAGCCACACTGAAGCTTTCTTT
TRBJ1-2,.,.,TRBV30,CAGGNYGYTF,TGTGCCGGGGGTAACTATGGCTACACCTTC
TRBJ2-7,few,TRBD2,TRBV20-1,CSARDLREGLYEQYF,TGCAGTGCTAGAGATTTGCGGGAGGGCCTCTACGAGCAGTACTTC
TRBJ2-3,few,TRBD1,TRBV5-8,CASGSGTGGRTDTQYF,TGTGCCAGCGGATCCGGGACAGGGGGCCGCACAGATACGCAGTATTTT
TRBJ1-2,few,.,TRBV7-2,CASRHRYPNYGYTF,TGTGCCAGCCGACACAGATATCCTAACTATGGCTACACCTTC
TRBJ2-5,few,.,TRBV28,CASSPGTVGKTQYF,TGTGCCAGCAGTCCCGGGACCGTGGGTAAGACCCAGTACTTC
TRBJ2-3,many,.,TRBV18,CASSFQGTDTQYF,TGTGCCAGCTCATTCCAGGGAACAGATACGCAGTATTTT
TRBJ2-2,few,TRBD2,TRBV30,CAWSVGFSGGNTGELFF,TGTGCCTGGAGTGTAGGCTTCAGCGGGGGCAACACCGGGGAGCTGTTTTTT
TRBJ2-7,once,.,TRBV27,CASSLLGGIYEQYF,TGTGCCAGCAGTTTATTAGGCGGAATCTACGAGCAGTACTTC
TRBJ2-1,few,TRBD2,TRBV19,CASSIGTSGRKFF,TGTGCCAGTAGTATAGGGACTAGCGGGAGGAAGTTCTTC
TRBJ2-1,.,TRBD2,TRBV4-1,CASSHPGTSGEDEQFF,TGCGCCAGCAGCCACCCCGGGACTAGCGGGGAGGATGAGCAGTTCTTC
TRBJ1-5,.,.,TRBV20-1,CSARDRQVGQPQHF,TGCAGTGCTAGAGATAGGCAGGTTGGGCAGCCCCAGCATTTT
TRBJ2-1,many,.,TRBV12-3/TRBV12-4,CASSFSGGAYNEQFF,TGTGCCAGCAGTTTTTCGGGGGGCGCCTACAATGAGCAGTTCTTC
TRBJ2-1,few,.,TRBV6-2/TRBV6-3,CASNSGAGKIYNEQFF,TGTGCCAGCAATTCGGGGGCCGGAAAGATCTACAATGAGCAGTTCTTC